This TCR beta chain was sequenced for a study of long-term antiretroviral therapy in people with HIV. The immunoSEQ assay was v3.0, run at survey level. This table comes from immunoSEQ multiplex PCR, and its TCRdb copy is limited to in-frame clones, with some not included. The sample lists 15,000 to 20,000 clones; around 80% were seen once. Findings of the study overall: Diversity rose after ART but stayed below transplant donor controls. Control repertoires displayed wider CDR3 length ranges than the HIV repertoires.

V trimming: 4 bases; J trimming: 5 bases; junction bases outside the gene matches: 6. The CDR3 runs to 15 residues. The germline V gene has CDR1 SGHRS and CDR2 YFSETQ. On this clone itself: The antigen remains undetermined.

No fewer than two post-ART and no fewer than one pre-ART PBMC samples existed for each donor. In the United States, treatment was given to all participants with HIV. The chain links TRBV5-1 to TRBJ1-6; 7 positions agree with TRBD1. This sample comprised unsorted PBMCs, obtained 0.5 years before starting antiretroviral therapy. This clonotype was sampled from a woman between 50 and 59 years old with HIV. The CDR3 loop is CASSAGTANNSPLHF. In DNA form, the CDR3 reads TGCGCCAGCAGCGCCGGGACAGCTAATAATTCACCCCTCCACTTT. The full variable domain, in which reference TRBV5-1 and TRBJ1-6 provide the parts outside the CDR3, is KAGVTQTPRYLIKTRGQQVTLSCSPISGHRSVSWYQQTPGQGLQFLFEYFSETQRNKGNFPGRFSGRQFSNSRSEMNVSTLELGDSALYLCASSAGTANNSPLHFGNGTRLTVT.